This T cell receptor beta chain was captured by sequencing in a study of CD8+CD57+ T cells in acquired aplastic anemia. This clonotype occurred a few times. CDR3 length: 15 amino acids. Germline values: CDR1 SGHVS, CDR2 FQNEAQ. Trimming stripped 3 bases from V and 1 base from J, with 9 bases between. TCR beta VDJ combinations and CDR3 sequences were profiled from genomic DNA. TCRdb re-called the reads through MiXCR, storing one row per CDR3 protein. The sample includes about 190,000 distinct CDR3 sequences, less than 65% of them seen just once. The receptor comes from a human donor with severe aplastic anemia or a healthy control (not recorded which). This sequence joins TRBV7-8 and TRBJ2-2; D is possibly TRBD1 (5 bases). The sample taken for sequencing was sorted CD4+, CD8+, or CD8+CD57+ T cells (not recorded which) from PBMCs. The CDR3 coding sequence is TGTGCCAGCAGCTTCGGCAGGGTGAACACCGGGGAGCTGTTTTTT. Encoded protein: CASSFGRVNTGELFF. Together with reference TRBV7-8 and TRBJ2-2, the CDR3 gives the full variable domain: GAGVSQSPRYKVAKRGQDVALRCDPISGHVSLFWYQQALGQGPEFLTYFQNEAQLDKSGLPSDRFFAERPEGSVSTLKIQRTQQEDSAVYLCASSFGRVNTGELFFGEGSRLTVL.